A single sample is the source of the 8 T cell receptor beta chains below, sequenced in a study of regulatory T cells in long-lasting Graves disease. Arm-PCR of CDR3 regions and iRepertoire HTBI primers were used to build TCR beta libraries. TCRdb independently ran MiXCR on the multiplex PCR reads; one entry per CDR3 protein. The table has about 610,000 distinct CDR3 sequences, more than 15% seen once. Time point meaning: newly diagnosed GD, antithyroid drugs for less than 3 months. PBMCs were the source of the RNA used for TCR sequencing. The sample was also linked to a second study, of T cells in Graves' hyperthyroidism and ophthalmopathy.

The specimen comprised peripheral blood mononuclear cells (PBMCs), sampled at new diagnosis, from a patient treated with antithyroid drugs. The receptors were sampled from a man younger than 30 with Graves disease.

Note on this clonotype: A much larger clone lies one base from this, so it may be a read error. V is TRBV2 and J is TRBJ2-6; tentatively, D is TRBD1 or TRBD2 (5 bases each). Germline assignment: CDR1 SNHLY and CDR2 FYNNEI. The CDR3 has 15 residues. Here the CDR3 DNA reads TGTGCCAGCAATAGCGCTTACTCTGGGGCCAACGTCCCGACTTTC. Protein: CASNSAYSGANVPTF. The variable domain in full, with the rest retrieved from reference TRBV2 and TRBJ2-6, is EPEVTQTPSHQVTQMGQEVILRCVPISNHLYFYWYRQILGQKVEFLVSFYNNEISEKSEIFDDQFSVERPDGSNFTLKIRSTKLEDSAMYFCASNSAYSGANVPTFGAGSRLTVL.

Comment on this clonotype: This could be a read error, since a much larger clone is one nucleotide away. The V call is TRBV5-1, the J call TRBJ1-3; D gene unclear. Germline loops: CDR1 SGHRS, CDR2 YFSETQ. CDR3 length: 17 amino acids. The DNA of the CDR3 is TGCGCCAGCAGCCTAAATACGGGAGTGGGCTCTAGAAACACCATATATTTT. This encodes CASSLNTGVGSRNTIYF.

V usage is TRBV5-8 and J usage is TRBJ2-3; D remains ambiguous. CDR1 is SGHTS and CDR2 is YDEGEE in the germline V gene. The CDR3 has 15 residues. Trimming cost V 5 bases and J 0 bases, with 13 bases left between them. CDR3 region: CASRSGRSSTDTQYF. The CDR3 nucleotides are TGTGCCAGCAGATCCGGGCGGTCTAGCACAGATACGCAGTATTTT.

This clonotype has ten or more counts. The V call is TRBV2, the J call TRBJ2-3; D unclear. The ends were cut back, 5 bases at V and 6 bases at J, with 9 bases in the middle. Germline V gene sequence: CDR1 SNHLY, CDR2 FYNNEI. The CDR3 totals 12 residues. CDR3 sequence (DNA): TGTGCCAGCAGTCAAAGTTTGGATACGCAGTATTTT. It encodes CASSQSLDTQYF.

This clonotype was observed many times. This chain joins TRBV5-5 and TRBJ2-4; 7 positions agree with TRBD2. The junction had 15 bases not matched to a gene; V was cut back by 3 bases and J by 9 bases. This CDR3 contains 16 residues. CDR1 and CDR2 from the germline V gene are SGHKS and YYEKEE (reference sequence). In nucleotides, the CDR3 is TGTGCCAGCAGCTCGGTGGGGAGCTTTGCGGGGGTCATTCAGTACTTC. Its translation is CASSSVGSFAGVIQYF.

In this sample, this clonotype turned up many times. The chain couples TRBV2 to TRBJ2-3; 11 nucleotides match TRBD2. The CDR3 runs 16 residues. Trimming at V came to 8 bases and at J to 4 bases, leaving 11 bases not matched to a gene. The germline CDR1 and CDR2 sequences are SNHLY and FYNNEI. The CDR3 bases are TGTGCCAGCCTCGGTCAAATAGCGGGAGGGCCAGATACGCAGTATTTT. This translates into CASLGQIAGGPDTQYF. The variable domain in full, completed from reference TRBV2 and TRBJ2-3, reads EPEVTQTPSHQVTQMGQEVILRCVPISNHLYFYWYRQILGQKVEFLVSFYNNEISEKSEIFDDQFSVERPDGSNFTLKIRSTKLEDSAMYFCASLGQIAGGPDTQYFGPGTRLTVL.

This clonotype was detected a few times. The chain uses TRBV27 and TRBJ2-7; D is possibly TRBD2 (7 bases). CDR3 length: 16 residues. Trimming removed 7 bases at V and 3 bases at J, with 22 bases between. CDR1 MNHEY and CDR2 SMNVEV come from the germline V gene (reference sequence). CDR3 DNA sequence: TGTGCCAGCACCTTTAAGCCCCGGGGGGCCGGCTACGAGCAGTACTTC. Translated: CASTFKPRGAGYEQYF.

The table lists this clonotype with a few counts. CDR3 residues: CSVEARDREVGQQFF. Written as DNA, the CDR3 is TGCAGCGTTGAAGCCCGGGACAGGGAGGTGGGGCAGCAGTTCTTC. V and J are TRBV29-1 and TRBJ2-1, with TRBD1 matching 9 bases. The CDR3 has 15 amino acids. From germline, CDR1 is SQVTM and CDR2 ANQGSEA. Germline trimming cut 1 base from V and 11 bases from J; bases unmatched to any gene: 12.